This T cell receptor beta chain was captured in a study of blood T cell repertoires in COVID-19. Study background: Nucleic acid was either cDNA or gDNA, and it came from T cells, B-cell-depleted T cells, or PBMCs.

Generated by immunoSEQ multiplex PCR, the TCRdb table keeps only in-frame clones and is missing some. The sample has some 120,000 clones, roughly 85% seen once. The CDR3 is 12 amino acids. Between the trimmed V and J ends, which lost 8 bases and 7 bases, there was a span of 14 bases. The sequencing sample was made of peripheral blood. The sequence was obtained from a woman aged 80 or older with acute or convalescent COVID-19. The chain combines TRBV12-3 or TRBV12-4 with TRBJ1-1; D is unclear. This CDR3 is CASAHEGGEAFF. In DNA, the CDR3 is TGTGCCAGCGCCCATGAGGGCGGTGAAGCTTTCTTT.